The TCR beta chain described here comes from a study of CD8 T cells in Susac syndrome. Sequencing targeted TCR beta in blood CD8+ and CD4+ T cells. Controls were healthy donors (matched for age and sex). TEMRA cells were FACS-enriched, while CD8+ and CD4+ T cells were negatively isolated. Reverse transcription of roughly 0.5 to 1 ug RNA was carried out with random hexamers. Each CDR3 protein is one row after TCRdb ran MiXCR on the immunoSEQ multiplex PCR reads. The sample lists 45,000 to 60,000 distinct CDR3 sequences, about 91% occurring once. The V gene's germline CDR1 is MDHEN and CDR2 SYDVKM. The CDR3 consists of 17 residues. The trim removed 8 bases at V and 2 bases at J, leaving 8 bases unmatched.

The TCR sequence derives from a human donor in good health. V gene TRBV28 combines with J gene TRBJ2-4; 14 bases match TRBD2. The sequencing sample was made of CD8+ T cells from PBMCs. CDR3 loop: CASGTSGSGWTKNIQYF. The CDR3 DNA sequence: TGTGCCAGCGGGACTAGCGGGAGTGGGTGGACCAAAAACATTCAGTACTTC.